Below, 10 T cell receptor beta chains from the same sample are listed, as sequenced in a study of shared clonotypes between healthy human individuals. Generated by immunoSEQ multiplex PCR, the TCRdb table keeps only in-frame clones and is missing some. The sample yields over a million clones, roughly 95% seen once. The sample taken for sequencing was naive CD4+ T cells sorted from blood. Described subset: CD45RA+ positively selected. These receptor sequences come from a man aged 25-40 years in good health.

The chain is built from TRBV29-1 and TRBJ2-7, with TRBD1 identical over 9 bases. The CDR3 has 14 residues. Germline values: CDR1 SQVTM, CDR2 ANQGSEA. With V trimmed by 7 bases and J by 1 base, 8 bases remained unmatched. The CDR3 here is CSGRGTGKSYEQYF. DNA for the CDR3: TGCAGCGGTAGAGGGACAGGGAAATCCTACGAGCAGTACTTC.

Written as DNA, the CDR3 is TGTGCCAGCTCACAGGGACAGGGGGTGCTGGTCACCTACGAGCAGTACTTC. Amino acids: CASSQGQGVLVTYEQYF. The genes are TRBV18 and TRBJ2-7; 11 nucleotides agree with TRBD1. Per the germline V gene, CDR1 is KGHSH and CDR2 is LQKENI. After removal of 4 bases from V and 2 bases from J, the junction contained 10 bases not matched to a gene. The CDR3 contains 17 residues.

The chain combines TRBV7-6 with TRBJ1-3; 8 bases are a match to TRBD1. Per the germline V gene, CDR1 is SGHVS and CDR2 is FNYEAQ. V shed 6 bases and J 0 bases; nucleotides not matched to a gene: 4. CDR3 length: 15 amino acids. CDR3 DNA sequence: TGTGCCAGCAGACTAGGGACAGGCTCTGGAAACACCATATATTTT. Its translation: CASRLGTGSGNTIYF.

The rearrangement links TRBV6-1 to TRBJ2-5; D might be TRBD1 (5 bases). The CDR3 totals 13 residues. CDR1 is MNHNS and CDR2 is SASEGT in the germline V gene. Trimming cost V 5 bases and J 5 bases, with 12 bases left between them. The CDR3 coding sequence is TGTGCCAGCAGTAATCAGGGTTCGGAGACCCAGTACTTC. This encodes CASSNQGSETQYF.

This chain uses TRBV9 with TRBJ1-4; a weak D match, TRBD1 (6 bases). Trimming pared 1 base from V and 4 bases from J, leaving 14 bases between. The CDR3 loop spans 16 amino acids. Germline V CDR1 and CDR2: SGDLS, YYNGEE. In DNA, the CDR3 is TGTGCCAGCAGCGTATCATTACAGGGACTTAATGAAAAACTGTTTTTT. Translated: CASSVSLQGLNEKLFF.

The chain is built from TRBV4-2 and TRBJ1-1, with 7 bases fitting TRBD1. CDR1 and CDR2 (germline): LGHNA, YNFKEQ. J was trimmed by 7 bases and V by 1 base; bases with no gene match: 6. The CDR3 loop spans 14 amino acids. The CDR3 protein is CASSQGPQGDEAFF. The CDR3 DNA is TGTGCCAGCAGCCAAGGACCTCAGGGGGATGAAGCTTTCTTT.

V and J are TRBV27 and TRBJ2-7, with a tentative D call TRBD2 (5 bases). Germline assignment: CDR1 MNHEY and CDR2 SMNVEV (reference sequence). This CDR3 is built from 16 residues. V was trimmed by 2 bases and J by 0 bases, leaving 14 bases between them. CDR3: CASSLQNPGNSYEQYF. The DNA of the CDR3 is TGTGCCAGCAGTTTACAAAACCCCGGGAACTCCTACGAGCAGTACTTC.

This clone showed up just once. The chain uses TRBV18 and TRBJ1-2; maybe TRBD1 (6 bases). Germline CDR1 reads KGHSH; CDR2 reads LQKENI. Deletions cut 4 bases from V and 5 bases from J, with 17 bases between. The CDR3 length is 15 residues. CDR3 DNA: TGTGCCAGCTCACAAAGGACAGAGCCGGAATATGGCTACACCTTC. Translating it yields CASSQRTEPEYGYTF.

The chain carries TRBV2 and TRBJ2-7; 8 nucleotides align to TRBD1. This CDR3 region has 14 residues. The V segment lost 6 bases and the J segment 3 bases; nucleotides outside the gene matches: 7. Germline V gene sequence: CDR1 SNHLY, CDR2 FYNNEI. In nucleotides, the CDR3 is TGTGCCAGCAGGGCGGACAGGGTTAACTACGAGCAGTACTTC. It specifies CASRADRVNYEQYF.

The chain joins TRBV7-3 to TRBJ2-7; maybe TRBD2 (5 bases). Germline CDR1 SGHTA, CDR2 FQGTGA. The CDR3 is 13 residues long. The germline V and J ends were trimmed by 4 bases and 6 bases, with 13 bases remaining between them. The CDR3 DNA reads TGTGCCAGCAGCTCCACGGACGGAGGCGAGCAGTACTTC. This sequence encodes CASSSTDGGEQYF.